Each of the 3 T cell receptor beta chains below was sequenced from the same sample in a study of post-analysis software for immune sequencing data. Whole-study findings and limits: The five TRBV segments detected at higher frequency in patients than in controls included TRBV5-6, TRBV5-1 and TRBV20-1.

No cognate antigen is known for these TCRs. TCR beta cDNA libraries included unique molecular identifiers. TCRdb re-analysed the PCR reads in MiXCR, keeping a single row per CDR3 protein. Among about 820,000 distinct CDR3 sequences, roughly 50% were seen once, and the ten largest hold approximately 4.5%. Sequenced sample: blood. Source of these receptors: a girl aged 5 to 17 with multiple sclerosis.

The rearrangement joins TRBV11-2 to TRBJ2-3; 8 bases agree with TRBD2. Germline loops: CDR1 SGHAT, CDR2 FQNNGV. CDR3 length equals 17 residues. Trimming removed 5 bases from V and 0 bases from J; junction bases left unmatched: 10. CDR3 protein: CASSPGGGRPSTDTQYF. The CDR3 bases are TGTGCCAGCAGCCCAGGTGGCGGGAGGCCAAGCACAGATACGCAGTATTTT.

The chain employs TRBV6-6 and TRBJ1-1; TRBD1 agrees at 8 bases. Germline V CDR1 and CDR2: MNHNY, SVGAGI (reference sequence). The CDR3 extends over 16 amino acids. J was trimmed by 4 bases and V by 2 bases; bases with no gene match: 9. The CDR3 nucleotides are TGTGCCAGCAGTTACAAAAACGGACAGGGCGGCACTGAAGCTTTCTTT. The encoded protein is CASSYKNGQGGTEAFF.

This clonotype has a handful of counts. The chain has TRBV20-1 and TRBJ2-7; D is ambiguous. Trimming removed 0 bases from V and 6 bases from J, with 9 bases in between. Germline V gives CDR1 DFQATT, CDR2 SNEGSKA (reference sequence). The CDR3 is 12 residues long. The CDR3 loop is CSARDGVGEQYF. CDR3 coding DNA: TGCAGTGCTAGAGATGGGGTGGGCGAGCAGTACTTC.